Below, 32 T cell receptor beta chains from the same sample are listed, as sequenced in a study of T cell responses to AZD1222 COVID-19 vaccine. This table comes from immunoSEQ multiplex PCR, and its TCRdb copy is limited to in-frame clones, with some not included. The sample lists 130,000 or so clones, about 90% occurring once. The specimen was peripheral blood, collected on day 0 of AZD1222 vaccination. Receptors originate from an adult in good health.

This chain joins TRBV6-5 and TRBJ1-5; tentatively, D is TRBD1 (6 bases). CDR3 length: 12 residues. CDR1 is MNHEY, CDR2 SVGAGI, per germline. The V gene lost 6 bases and the J gene lost 8 bases, with 11 bases spanning the gap. The CDR3 here is CASRHRVEPQHF. CDR3 in DNA: TGTGCCAGCAGGCACAGGGTAGAGCCCCAGCATTTT.

This chain connects TRBV19 to TRBJ1-5; 10 bases are a match to TRBD1. This CDR3 is 15 amino acids long. J was trimmed by 6 bases and V by 4 bases; bases with no gene match: 6. The germline CDR1 and CDR2 sequences are LNHDA and SQIVND (reference sequence). The CDR3 spells CASSTQTGGSQPQHF. The DNA of the CDR3 is TGTGCCAGTAGTACCCAGACAGGGGGCAGTCAGCCCCAGCATTTT. Combining the CDR3 with reference TRBV19 and TRBJ1-5 gives the whole variable domain DGGITQSPKYLFRKEGQNVTLSCEQNLNHDAMYWYRQDPGQGLRLIYYSQIVNDFQKGDIAEGYSVSREKKESFPLTVTSAQKNPTAFYLCASSTQTGGSQPQHFGDGTRLSIL.

CDR3 sequence reads: CASSMVPGELFF. Here the CDR3 DNA reads TGTGCCAGTAGTATGGTCCCCGGGGAGCTGTTTTTT. The rearrangement joins TRBV19 to TRBJ2-2; unclear D gene. Trimming cost V 3 bases and J 6 bases, with 5 bases left between them. Germline lookup yields CDR1 LNHDA and CDR2 SQIVND (reference sequence). This CDR3 contains 12 residues. Looking up the rest from reference TRBV19 and TRBJ2-2 gives the full variable domain: DGGITQSPKYLFRKEGQNVTLSCEQNLNHDAMYWYRQDPGQGLRLIYYSQIVNDFQKGDIAEGYSVSREKKESFPLTVTSAQKNPTAFYLCASSMVPGELFFGEGSRLTVL.

The V gene is TRBV28, the J gene TRBJ2-7, with 11 bases fitting TRBD2. The CDR3 consists of 15 residues. From germline, CDR1 is MDHEN and CDR2 SYDVKM. The ends lost 7 bases at V and 1 base at J; junction bases unmatched: 6. CDR3 sequence (DNA): TGTGCCAGCAAAGGAGGGACTAGCGGATCCTACGAGCAGTACTTC. It yields the protein CASKGGTSGSYEQYF.

J is TRBJ1-5 and V is TRBV5-1; TRBD1 might be the D (5 bases). With 1 base removed from V and 5 bases from J, the gap between germline ends came to 13 bases. From germline, CDR1 is SGHRS and CDR2 YFSETQ. The CDR3 is made up of 15 amino acids. For the CDR3, the DNA is TGCGCCAGCAGCTTGAGCGGGGCCCGAGATCAGCCCCAGCATTTT. Translating it yields CASSLSGARDQPQHF.

V and J are TRBV11-2 and TRBJ1-2; TRBD1 matches at 8 bases. The CDR3 consists of 15 residues. The J segment lost 8 bases and the V segment lost 5 bases, leaving 13 bases of the junction unmatched. Germline V lookup: CDR1 SGHAT, CDR2 FQNNGV. In nucleotides, the CDR3 is TGTGCCAGCAGCCCGTACGGGACAGGCCGCTGGGGCTACACCTTC. Residues: CASSPYGTGRWGYTF.

This chain links TRBV18 with TRBJ2-5, with D perhaps TRBD2 (5 bases). Trimming cost V 2 bases and J 0 bases, with 13 bases left between them. CDR1 and CDR2 from the germline V gene are KGHSH and LQKENI. The CDR3 loop spans 16 amino acids. CDR3 sequence: CASSPSAGPDQETQYF. In DNA, the CDR3 is TGTGCCAGCTCACCAAGCGCGGGCCCCGACCAAGAGACCCAGTACTTC.

V is TRBV13 and J is TRBJ2-2; 8 nucleotides match TRBD1. V shed 4 bases, J shed 6 bases, and the junction held 10 bases outside the gene matches. Germline CDR1 reads PRHDT; CDR2 reads FYEKMQ (reference sequence). This CDR3 is 16 amino acids long. The CDR3 DNA reads as TGTGCCAGCAGCTCATCCGGGACAGGAGTGGCCGGGGAGCTGTTTTTT. The encoded protein is CASSSSGTGVAGELFF.

The V and J genes are TRBV2 and TRBJ1-4; D is unresolved. From germline, CDR1 is SNHLY and CDR2 FYNNEI. This CDR3 has 15 amino acids. With 5 bases removed from V and 3 bases from J, the gap between germline ends came to 13 bases. CDR3 protein: CASSPQWGPNEKLFF. As DNA, the CDR3 is TGTGCCAGCAGTCCCCAGTGGGGTCCTAATGAAAAACTGTTTTTT.

The chain uses TRBV18 and TRBJ1-1; D gene ambiguous. The germline CDR1 and CDR2 sequences are KGHSH and LQKENI. This CDR3 has 13 residues. Trimming cost V 6 bases and J 0 bases, with 8 bases left between them. Here the CDR3 DNA reads TGTGCCAGCTCCCCGACAATGAACACTGAAGCTTTCTTT. Translated, it gives CASSPTMNTEAFF.

The rearrangement uses TRBV6-5 and TRBJ2-7; D gene uncertain. Germline V gene lookup returns CDR1 MNHEY and CDR2 SVGAGI. V shed 5 bases and J shed 0 bases, with 11 bases lying between them. The CDR3 extends over 14 amino acids. This CDR3 is CASSPLTSSYEQYF. In nucleotides, the CDR3 is TGTGCCAGCAGTCCATTGACATCCTCCTACGAGCAGTACTTC.

The rearrangement uses TRBV28 and TRBJ2-5; 7 nucleotides line up with TRBD2. The CDR3 runs 15 residues. With 7 bases clipped from V and 5 bases from J, the junction kept 13 bases outside the gene matches. Germline values: CDR1 MDHEN, CDR2 SYDVKM. The CDR3 bases are TGTGCCAGCACCGGAGTGGCGGGAGTAGGGGAGACCCAGTACTTC. Amino acid sequence: CASTGVAGVGETQYF. Supplemented by reference TRBV28 and TRBJ2-5, the full variable domain reads DVKVTQSSRYLVKRTGEKVFLECVQDMDHENMFWYRQDPGLGLRLIYFSYDVKMKEKGDIPEGYSVSREKKERFSLILESASTNQTSMYLCASTGVAGVGETQYFGPGTRLLVL.

This clone showed up just once. This chain uses TRBV2 with TRBJ1-6, with unresolved D. The ends were cut back, 3 bases at V and 9 bases at J, with 9 bases in the middle. This CDR3 has 13 amino acids. CDR1 SNHLY and CDR2 FYNNEI come from the germline V gene. In DNA form, the CDR3 reads TGTGCCAGCAGTGAGGCCTGGGGTTCACCCCTCCACTTT. Its protein product is CASSEAWGSPLHF.

The gene calls are TRBV28 and TRBJ1-5; TRBD1 is a possible D gene (6 bases). Germline values: CDR1 MDHEN, CDR2 SYDVKM. The CDR3 is 13 amino acids. The ends were cut back, 8 bases at V and 5 bases at J, with 13 bases in the middle. The DNA of the CDR3 is TGTGCCAGCTTTGGACAGCACGATCAGCCCCAGCATTTT. It specifies CASFGQHDQPQHF.

The chain carries TRBV3-1 (or the pseudogene TRBV3-2) and TRBJ1-4; 7 bases fit TRBD1. The CDR3 spans 16 residues. The germline V gene has CDR1 LGHDT and CDR2 YNNKEL (reference sequence). Germline trimming cut 4 bases from V and 5 bases from J; bases unmatched to any gene: 10. The CDR3 reads CASSPLGTAGNEKLFF. CDR3 sequence (DNA): TGTGCCAGCAGCCCCCTAGGGACAGCGGGGAATGAAAAACTGTTTTTT.

CDR3 protein: CASSVAPLVSAYNEQFF. CDR3 DNA sequence: TGTGCCAGCAGCGTAGCCCCACTAGTTTCGGCCTACAATGAGCAGTTCTTC. The chain is built from TRBV9 and TRBJ2-1, with D perhaps matching TRBD2 (5 bases). V was cut by 0 bases and J by 2 bases, with 15 bases left in between. This CDR3 spans 17 amino acids. Germline V lookup: CDR1 SGDLS, CDR2 YYNGEE.

By proportion, this clone is medium-sized. The chain carries TRBV27 and TRBJ2-1; 12 bases line up with TRBD2. Germline-derived CDR1 and CDR2 are MNHEY and SMNVEV (reference sequence). CDR3 length equals 19 residues. The trim removed 4 bases at V and 0 bases at J, leaving 10 bases unmatched. Here the CDR3 DNA reads TGTGCCAGCAGTTCGGAGGGACTAGCGGGTGCCAGCTCCTACAATGAGCAGTTCTTC. Protein: CASSSEGLAGASSYNEQFF.

The gene calls are TRBV6-2 or TRBV6-3 and TRBJ1-2, with 8 nucleotides matching TRBD1. The germline CDR1 and CDR2 sequences are MNHEY and SVGEGT. J lost 6 bases, V lost 6 bases, and 9 bases had no gene match. This CDR3 comprises 14 residues. In DNA form, the CDR3 reads TGTGCCAGCAGCCGACCGGGACAGGTGGATGGCTACACCTTC. As protein: CASSRPGQVDGYTF.

The gene calls are TRBV5-1 and TRBJ2-7; D is possibly TRBD1 (6 bases). The CDR3 extends over 14 amino acids. V was clipped by 0 bases and J by 1 base, with 8 bases between them. Looked up from germline, CDR1 is SGHRS and CDR2 is YFSETQ. The CDR3 sequence: CASSLATGSYEQYF. The CDR3 DNA is TGCGCCAGCAGCTTGGCCACAGGGTCCTACGAGCAGTACTTC.

This chain's CDR3 is CASRGSGRGTYNEQFF. CDR3 in DNA: TGTGCCAGCCGAGGTTCGGGGCGGGGGACCTACAATGAGCAGTTCTTC. The chain employs TRBV28 and TRBJ2-1; 7 bases fit TRBD2. The CDR3 totals 16 residues. Per the germline V gene, CDR1 is MDHEN and CDR2 is SYDVKM. J was trimmed by 2 bases and V by 8 bases; bases with no gene match: 12.

With respect to this clone: Compared with germline, one end of the junction differs, possibly owing to a read error. The chain uses TRBV28 and TRBJ1-2, with 7 positions matching TRBD1. The germline gives CDR1 MDHEN, CDR2 SYDVKM. CDR3 length equals 12 residues. The CDR3 is CASSLRGRRGDF. CDR3 in DNA: TGTGCCAGCAGTTTAAGGGGGCGCAGGGGCGACTTC.

The V gene is TRBV11-2, the J gene TRBJ1-4; TRBD1 aligns across 11 bases. The CDR3 spans 17 residues. Trimming at V came to 2 bases and at J to 7 bases, leaving 9 bases not matched to a gene. Germline CDR1 is SGHAT and CDR2 is FQNNGV. The DNA of the CDR3 is TGTGCCAGCAGCTTATTTGGAAGGGACAGGGGGATTGAAAAACTGTTTTTT. Encoded protein: CASSLFGRDRGIEKLFF.

J is TRBJ1-5 and V is TRBV19; D is ambiguous. Trimming took 5 bases from V and 4 from J, leaving 18 bases between them. Germline V gives CDR1 LNHDA, CDR2 SQIVND (reference sequence). This CDR3 region has 16 residues. CDR3 sequence reads: CASSSHAQVPNQPQHF. The DNA for the CDR3 is TGTGCCAGTAGTTCGCACGCTCAGGTCCCAAATCAGCCCCAGCATTTT.

The V call is TRBV7-2, the J call TRBJ1-1; weak D call: TRBD1 (5 bases). The CDR3 has 16 residues. Per the germline V gene, CDR1 is SGHTA and CDR2 is FQGNSA. Trimming pared 0 bases from V and 3 bases from J, leaving 14 bases between. In DNA form, the CDR3 reads TGTGCCAGCAGCTTAGCGGGGGTGGGGAGCGACACTGAAGCTTTCTTT. Protein sequence: CASSLAGVGSDTEAFF.

J is TRBJ1-1 and V is TRBV4-3; no clear D gene. The V end was cut by 0 bases, the J end by 1 base, with 3 bases between. Germline V gene data show CDR1 as LGHNA and CDR2 as YSLEER. This CDR3 comprises 13 residues. The CDR3 here is CASSQEPNTEAFF. CDR3 bases: TGCGCCAGCAGCCAAGAGCCGAACACTGAAGCTTTCTTT.

This chain joins TRBV12-5 and TRBJ1-2; TRBD1 matches at 7 bases. After removal of 0 bases from V and 6 bases from J, the junction contained 22 bases not matched to a gene. CDR3 length: 20 amino acids. Germline values: CDR1 LGHNT, CDR2 FRNRAP. As DNA, the CDR3 is TGTGCTAGTGGTTTGGTACGCCCACCGGGACAGACACCCGCGGGTCATGGCTACACCTTC. Translation gives CASGLVRPPGQTPAGHGYTF.

The rearrangement links TRBV4-3 to TRBJ2-5, with TRBD2 as a possible D gene (6 bases). The CDR3 spans 16 residues. Germline assignment: CDR1 LGHNA and CDR2 YSLEER. Trimming removed 0 bases from V and 2 bases from J, with 13 bases in between. The CDR3 DNA reads TGCGCCAGCAGCCAAGATGGGGGGATTGGGCAAGAGACCCAGTACTTC. Its translation: CASSQDGGIGQETQYF.

This chain connects TRBV27 to TRBJ2-1; D not certain. The CDR3 contains 13 residues. V lost 0 bases and J lost 5, with 5 bases in between. Germline CDR1 is MNHEY and CDR2 is SMNVEV (reference sequence). Here the CDR3 DNA reads TGTGCCAGCAGTTTATCCGCCCACAATGAGCAGTTCTTC. Encoded protein: CASSLSAHNEQFF.

The chain links TRBV11-2 to TRBJ1-6; 7 positions match TRBD1. CDR1 and CDR2 from the germline V gene are SGHAT and FQNNGV. CDR3 length equals 15 residues. With V trimmed by 3 bases and J by 7 bases, 6 bases remained unmatched. The CDR3 nucleotides read TGTGCCAGCAGCTTCACAGGGGAGTGGAATTCACCCCTCCACTTT. This gives the protein CASSFTGEWNSPLHF.

The chain uses TRBV18 and TRBJ1-3, with no clear D. This CDR3 has 13 residues. The V end lost 3 bases, the J end lost 4 bases, and 7 bases lay between the germline ends. Germline CDR1 is KGHSH and CDR2 is LQKENI. The DNA for the CDR3 is TGTGCCAGCTCACCCGGACCCGGAAACACCATATATTTT. Amino acid sequence: CASSPGPGNTIYF.

The V call is TRBV5-1, the J call TRBJ2-7; D is unclear. The CDR3 totals 12 residues. Between the trimmed V and J ends, which lost 5 bases and 3 bases, there was a span of 9 bases. Germline V gene lookup returns CDR1 SGHRS and CDR2 YFSETQ. The CDR3 nucleotides are TGCGCCAGCAGTCAAACTGGCTACGAGCAGTACTTC. Protein: CASSQTGYEQYF.

V and J are TRBV7-9 and TRBJ2-1; D ambiguous. This CDR3 region has 15 residues. Germline loops: CDR1 SEHNR, CDR2 FQNEAQ (reference sequence). Trimming pared 5 bases from V and 5 bases from J, leaving 16 bases between. The CDR3 reads CASSPPSGANNEQFF. The CDR3 DNA follows: TGTGCCAGCAGCCCCCCCAGTGGAGCGAACAATGAGCAGTTCTTC.